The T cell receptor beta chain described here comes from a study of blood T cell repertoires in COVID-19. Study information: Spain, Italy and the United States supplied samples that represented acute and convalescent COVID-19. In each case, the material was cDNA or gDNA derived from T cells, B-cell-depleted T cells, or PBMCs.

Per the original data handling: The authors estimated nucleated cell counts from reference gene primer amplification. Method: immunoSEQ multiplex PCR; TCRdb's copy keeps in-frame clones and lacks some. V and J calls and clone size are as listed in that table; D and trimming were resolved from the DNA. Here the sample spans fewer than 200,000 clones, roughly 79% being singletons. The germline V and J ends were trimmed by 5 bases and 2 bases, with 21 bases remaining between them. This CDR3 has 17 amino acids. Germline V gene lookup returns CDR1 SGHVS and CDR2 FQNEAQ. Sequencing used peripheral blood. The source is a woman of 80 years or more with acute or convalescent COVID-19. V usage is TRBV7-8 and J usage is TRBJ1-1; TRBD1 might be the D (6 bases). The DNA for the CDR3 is TGTGCCAGCAGCCCTCTTATTCAGACAGGCCTTAACACTGAAGCTTTCTTT. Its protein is CASSPLIQTGLNTEAFF.